These 21 T cell receptor beta chains were sequenced from one sample in a study of T cell changes during pregnancy in multiple sclerosis. Assay: immunoSEQ multiplex PCR; the TCRdb copy retains only in-frame clones and omits some. The repertoire holds fewer than 50,000 clones, with roughly nine tenths as singletons. The sample was CD4+ T cells from peripheral blood mononuclear cells, taken in the second trimester of pregnancy. The receptors originated from a female donor in good health, enrolled as a control in a pregnancy study.

The chain combines TRBV5-1 with TRBJ1-6; the D is unclear. V gave up 4 bases and J gave up 4 bases, with 9 bases separating them. The CDR3 has 14 amino acids. Germline CDR1 reads SGHRS; CDR2 reads YFSETQ. In DNA, the CDR3 is TGCGCCAGCAGCCCGACGGGATATAATTCACCCCTCCACTTT. Protein product: CASSPTGYNSPLHF. The full variable domain, its missing parts supplied by reference TRBV5-1 and TRBJ1-6, is KAGVTQTPRYLIKTRGQQVTLSCSPISGHRSVSWYQQTPGQGLQFLFEYFSETQRNKGNFPGRFSGRQFSNSRSEMNVSTLELGDSALYLCASSPTGYNSPLHFGNGTRLTVT.

The chain is built from TRBV5-1 and TRBJ2-5; the D gene is possibly TRBD2 (7 bases). V was shortened by 1 base and J by 0 bases, with 13 bases between the two germline ends. Germline assignment: CDR1 SGHRS and CDR2 YFSETQ. This CDR3 contains 16 residues. The CDR3 loop reads CASSLLQGGDQETQYF. CDR3 bases: TGCGCCAGCAGCTTGCTACAGGGAGGGGACCAAGAGACCCAGTACTTC. The full variable domain, completed using reference TRBV5-1 and TRBJ2-5, is KAGVTQTPRYLIKTRGQQVTLSCSPISGHRSVSWYQQTPGQGLQFLFEYFSETQRNKGNFPGRFSGRQFSNSRSEMNVSTLELGDSALYLCASSLLQGGDQETQYFGPGTRLLVL.

This rearrangement joins TRBV5-1 to TRBJ2-7; the match to TRBD1 covers 7 bases. Germline V gives CDR1 SGHRS, CDR2 YFSETQ. This CDR3 region has 14 residues. Trimming at V came to 2 bases and at J to 4 bases, leaving 6 bases not matched to a gene. Here the CDR3 DNA reads TGCGCCAGCAGCTTAAGAGGGGGCCTTTACGAGCAGTACTTC. Translation: CASSLRGGLYEQYF.

This sequence joins TRBV11-3 and TRBJ2-3; 8 bases align to TRBD1. The germline V gene encodes CDR1 SGHNT and CDR2 YENEEA. The CDR3 loop spans 15 amino acids. V shed 1 base and J 4 bases; nucleotides not matched to a gene: 4. Here the CDR3 DNA reads TGTGCCAGCAGCTTAGGCTCAGGGGGCGCAGATACGCAGTATTTT. Encoded protein: CASSLGSGGADTQYF.

The CDR3 protein is CASSYPDRNYGYTF. CDR3 nucleotide sequence: TGTGCCAGCAGCTATCCGGACAGGAACTATGGCTACACCTTC. V gene TRBV11-2 combines with J gene TRBJ1-2; TRBD1 matches 7 bases. V lost 4 bases to trimming and J lost 2 bases; unmatched junction nucleotides: 4. Germline V CDR1 and CDR2: SGHAT, FQNNGV. The CDR3 has 14 residues.

The chain links TRBV7-9 to TRBJ2-3; D may be TRBD2 (5 bases). V lost 6 bases, J lost 0 bases, and 10 bases lay in between. Germline V gene lookup returns CDR1 SEHNR and CDR2 FQNEAQ (reference sequence). The CDR3 extends over 14 amino acids. The CDR3 is CASRLASSTDTQYF. In nucleotides, the CDR3 is TGTGCCAGCAGATTGGCTAGCAGCACAGATACGCAGTATTTT. The variable domain in full, with the rest retrieved from reference TRBV7-9 and TRBJ2-3, is DTGVSQNPRHKITKRGQNVTFRCDPISEHNRLYWYRQTLGQGPEFLTYFQNEAQLEKSRLLSDRFSAERPKGSFSTLEIQRTEQGDSAMYLCASRLASSTDTQYFGPGTRLTVL.

V is TRBV6-5 and J is TRBJ1-6, with D unresolved. The CDR3 totals 12 residues. Germline lookup yields CDR1 MNHEY and CDR2 SVGAGI. The V end lost 6 bases, the J end lost 10 bases, and 10 bases lay between the germline ends. The CDR3: CASREQRSPLHF. For the CDR3, the DNA is TGTGCCAGCAGGGAACAGAGATCACCCCTCCACTTT.

The chain carries TRBV18 and TRBJ2-5; TRBD1 agrees at 7 bases. CDR3 length equals 15 residues. Germline CDR1 reads KGHSH; CDR2 reads LQKENI. The V gene end was trimmed by 2 bases and the J gene end by 7 bases; junction bases not matched to a gene: 10. The CDR3 coding sequence is TGTGCCAGCTCACCATATCGAACAGGGGAAGGGACCCAGTACTTC. Translation gives CASSPYRTGEGTQYF.

This clone was picked up one time. The chain carries TRBV30 and TRBJ2-7; no definite D call. The length of the CDR3 is 13 residues. CDR1 and CDR2 (germline): GTSNPN, SVGIG (reference sequence). The V end lost 8 bases, the J end lost 1 base, and 15 bases lay between the germline ends. CDR3 coding DNA: TGTGCCCTGAGCTCCGAGGAATCCTACGAGCAGTACTTC. Its translation is CALSSEESYEQYF.

The chain recombines TRBV20-1 with TRBJ1-1, with a possible D match to TRBD1 (5 bases). V was pared by 6 bases and J by 10 bases, with 15 bases between. The germline gives CDR1 DFQATT, CDR2 SNEGSKA (reference sequence). CDR3 length: 11 amino acids. The DNA for the CDR3 is TGCAGTGCCCTTGTCCTGGGGGGAGCTTTCTTT. This translates into CSALVLGGAFF.

The chain is built from TRBV19 and TRBJ1-5; D not certain. The CDR3 runs 14 residues. Trimming left V 1 base short and J 3 bases short, with 7 bases between. Germline V lookup: CDR1 LNHDA, CDR2 SQIVND (reference sequence). The CDR3 sequence: CASSIGGNNQPQHF. The CDR3 DNA reads TGTGCCAGTAGTATAGGAGGGAACAATCAGCCCCAGCATTTT.

V gene TRBV19 combines with J gene TRBJ1-4; TRBD1 matches 8 bases. This CDR3 is 17 amino acids long. Germline CDR1 reads LNHDA; CDR2 reads SQIVND (reference sequence). The junction had 9 bases not matched to a gene; V was cut back by 4 bases and J by 2 bases. The CDR3 reads CASSTDVGTGTNEKLFF. CDR3 nucleotides: TGTGCCAGTAGTACCGACGTCGGGACAGGCACTAATGAAAAACTGTTTTTT.

The rearrangement links TRBV27 to TRBJ2-2; TRBD2 aligns across 8 bases. Per the germline V gene, CDR1 is MNHEY and CDR2 is SMNVEV (reference sequence). V was pared by 5 bases and J by 2 bases, with 7 bases of the junction left unmatched. CDR3 length: 16 residues. For the CDR3, the DNA is TGTGCCAGCAGTCCCCCAACTAGCGGAAACACCGGGGAGCTGTTTTTT. Translating gives CASSPPTSGNTGELFF.

The CDR3 protein is CASSPPGDRATVDTQYF. CDR3 nucleotides: TGTGCCAGCAGCCCCCCCGGGGACAGGGCAACGGTGGATACGCAGTATTTT. The chain recombines TRBV5-4 with TRBJ2-3; 9 nucleotides line up with TRBD1. V lost 4 bases and J lost 6; bases outside the gene matches: 15. The CDR3 runs to 17 residues. The germline CDR1 and CDR2 sequences are SGHNT and YYREEE (reference sequence).

For the CDR3, the DNA is TGTGCCAGCAGCTTATCCCCAGCGGGGGCTAACACCATATATTTT. Residues: CASSLSPAGANTIYF. The V and J genes are TRBV11-2 and TRBJ1-3; D perhaps matches TRBD1 (6 bases). V was pared by 2 bases and J by 7 bases, with 15 bases between. The CDR3 is made up of 15 amino acids. Germline lookup yields CDR1 SGHAT and CDR2 FQNNGV.

This sequence joins TRBV7-9 and TRBJ1-3; D gene unclear. In germline, CDR1 is SEHNR, CDR2 FQNEAQ (reference sequence). The CDR3 length is 15 residues. V dropped 1 base and J dropped 4 bases, with 11 bases sitting between them. CDR3 DNA sequence: TGTGCCAGCAGCTTAGACGCAGGAACGGGAAACACCATATATTTT. It encodes CASSLDAGTGNTIYF. Based on the CDR3 plus reference TRBV7-9 and TRBJ1-3, the full variable domain is DTGVSQNPRHKITKRGQNVTFRCDPISEHNRLYWYRQTLGQGPEFLTYFQNEAQLEKSRLLSDRFSAERPKGSFSTLEIQRTEQGDSAMYLCASSLDAGTGNTIYFGEGSWLTVV.

This sequence joins TRBV30 and TRBJ1-5; weak D call: TRBD1 (5 bases). This CDR3 region has 15 residues. Trimming removed 0 bases at V and 5 bases at J, with 14 bases between. CDR1 is GTSNPN and CDR2 is SVGIG in the germline V gene (reference sequence). This CDR3 is CAWSVTGSIYQPQHF. Written as DNA, the CDR3 is TGTGCCTGGAGTGTTACAGGTTCAATATATCAGCCCCAGCATTTT.

The rearrangement links TRBV6-6 to TRBJ1-1; 10 bases are a match to TRBD1. Germline CDR1 is MNHNY and CDR2 is SVGAGI (reference sequence). The V segment lost 2 bases and the J segment 11 bases; nucleotides outside the gene matches: 8. The CDR3 covers 14 residues. The chain's CDR3 is CASSYTDRGTTAFF. The CDR3 nucleotides are TGTGCCAGCAGTTACACGGACAGGGGGACGACCGCTTTCTTT.

This sequence joins TRBV19 and TRBJ1-2, with 7 nucleotides matching TRBD1. The CDR3 covers 13 residues. V shed 5 bases and J 6 bases; nucleotides not matched to a gene: 6. Germline CDR1 and CDR2: LNHDA and SQIVND (reference sequence). The CDR3 reads CASSPRQGNGYTF. Here the CDR3 DNA reads TGTGCCAGTAGTCCCCGACAGGGCAATGGCTACACCTTC.

J is TRBJ1-2 and V is TRBV4-2; D unclear. CDR3 length: 15 residues. The germline V gene has CDR1 LGHNA and CDR2 YNFKEQ. V was cut by 4 bases and J by 1 base, with 13 bases left in between. CDR3 residues: CASSLEGYRNYGYTF. CDR3 bases: TGTGCCAGCAGCCTCGAGGGCTACCGTAACTATGGCTACACCTTC.

This chain links TRBV30 with TRBJ1-5; 7 bases line up with TRBD1. V shed 2 bases and J 7 bases; nucleotides not matched to a gene: 8. The germline gives CDR1 GTSNPN, CDR2 SVGIG (reference sequence). The CDR3 is 14 amino acids. The CDR3 loop reads CAWSPRGTGQPQHF. In DNA form, the CDR3 reads TGTGCCTGGAGTCCCAGGGGGACTGGACAGCCCCAGCATTTT. The full variable domain, rest sourced from reference TRBV30 and TRBJ1-5, is SQTIHQWPATLVQPVGSPLSLECTVEGTSNPNLYWYRQAAGRGLQLLFYSVGIGQISSEVPQNLSASRPQDRQFILSSKKLLLSDSGFYLCAWSPRGTGQPQHFGDGTRLSIL.